The 20 T cell receptor beta chains below come from one sample, sequenced in a study of cytomegalovirus exposure and HLA in healthy donors. PCR was performed using 60 Vbeta and 13 Jbeta primers. Profiling relied on immunoSEQ multiplex PCR, and the TCRdb table lists in-frame clones only, not all of them. The data hold about 180,000 clones, with around 77% observed a single time. Sequencing was performed on PBMCs. All receptors derive from a man aged 55 to 70 in good health and CMV-seronegative.

V is TRBV2 and J is TRBJ1-5, with 9 bases lining up with TRBD1. The CDR3 covers 14 residues. Germline assignment: CDR1 SNHLY and CDR2 FYNNEI. Germline trimming cut 5 bases from V and 7 bases from J; bases unmatched to any gene: 6. As DNA, the CDR3 is TGTGCCAGCAGTTGGACAGGGGTTGGCCAGCCCCAGCATTTT. It specifies CASSWTGVGQPQHF.

The rearrangement joins TRBV9 to TRBJ2-5, with D possibly being TRBD1 (6 bases). This CDR3 has 14 residues. Germline CDR1 SGDLS, CDR2 YYNGEE. V was clipped by 4 bases and J by 3 bases, with 13 bases between them. The CDR3 DNA sequence: TGTGCCAGCAGCCAAACAGGGATTAAAGAGACCCAGTACTTC. Its protein product is CASSQTGIKETQYF.

Remarks on this clone: A read error may produce the germline difference seen at one junction end. The chain links TRBV10-3 to TRBJ1-1, with D possibly being TRBD1 (6 bases). CDR3 size: 15 residues. Germline assignment: CDR1 ENHRY and CDR2 SYGVKD. The CDR3 loop is CAIRATGTQNPEAFF. CDR3 in DNA: TGTGCCATCAGAGCCACAGGGACGCAGAACCCTGAAGCTTTCTTT.

The gene calls are TRBV7-2 and TRBJ1-1, with D possibly TRBD1 on 5 matching bases. Germline V gene sequence: CDR1 SGHTA, CDR2 FQGNSA. This CDR3 spans 15 amino acids. Trimming took off 5 bases at V and 4 bases at J, with 17 bases between the two ends. CDR3 region: CASSPRQIKSTEAFF. The CDR3 DNA is TGTGCCAGCAGCCCCCGACAGATCAAGAGCACTGAAGCTTTCTTT.

This chain uses TRBV6-1 with TRBJ2-7; 7 bases match TRBD1. The trim removed 6 bases at V and 5 bases at J, leaving 10 bases unmatched. This CDR3 has 14 amino acids. Germline V CDR1 and CDR2: MNHNS, SASEGT. CDR3 coding DNA: TGTGCCAGCAGCACGGGACAGCAATCCAACGAGCAGTACTTC. This encodes CASSTGQQSNEQYF.

This chain joins TRBV11-1 and TRBJ2-7; 8 nucleotides align to TRBD1. V lost 1 base to trimming and J lost 2 bases; unmatched junction nucleotides: 1. The CDR3 has 14 residues. Per germline, CDR1 SGHAT and CDR2 FQDESV (reference sequence). CDR3 amino acids: CASSLDRGAYEQYF. DNA for the CDR3: TGTGCCAGCAGCTTAGACAGGGGGGCCTACGAGCAGTACTTC.

This chain uses TRBV2 with TRBJ2-1, with TRBD2 matching 16 bases. This CDR3 has 21 residues. Looked up from germline, CDR1 is SNHLY and CDR2 is FYNNEI. V shed 3 bases and J 7 bases; nucleotides not matched to a gene: 18. The CDR3 DNA follows: TGTGCCAGCAGTGAGATCAACGAGCCAGGGACTAGCGGGGGGGCCTGGAATGAGCAGTTCTTC. Translation: CASSEINEPGTSGGAWNEQFF. The full variable domain, rest sourced from reference TRBV2 and TRBJ2-1, is EPEVTQTPSHQVTQMGQEVILRCVPISNHLYFYWYRQILGQKVEFLVSFYNNEISEKSEIFDDQFSVERPDGSNFTLKIRSTKLEDSAMYFCASSEINEPGTSGGAWNEQFFGPGTRLTVL.

The chain uses TRBV13 and TRBJ2-1; TRBD1 agrees at 10 bases. J lost 6 bases, V lost 5 bases, and 10 bases had no gene match. This CDR3 comprises 16 residues. Germline CDR1 is PRHDT and CDR2 is FYEKMQ (reference sequence). DNA for the CDR3: TGTGCCAGCAGCCAACAACCGGGACAGGGGCCCAATGAGCAGTTCTTC. Its protein is CASSQQPGQGPNEQFF.

The chain recombines TRBV7-9 with TRBJ2-2, with unresolved D. V was shortened by 5 bases and J by 5 bases, with 3 bases between the two germline ends. CDR3 length: 11 amino acids. The germline V gene has CDR1 SEHNR and CDR2 FQNEAQ (reference sequence). The CDR3 DNA reads TGTGCCAGCAGCCCGACCGGGGAGCTGTTTTTT. Encoded protein: CASSPTGELFF.

This chain connects TRBV11-2 to TRBJ1-4; 7 bases match TRBD1. The CDR3 spans 15 residues. V was pared by 0 bases and J by 7 bases, with 5 bases of the junction left unmatched. Per germline, CDR1 SGHAT and CDR2 FQNNGV. This CDR3 reads CASSLDEQGFEKLFF. The CDR3 region has the DNA TGTGCCAGCAGCTTAGATGAACAGGGGTTTGAAAAACTGTTTTTT.

CDR3 in amino acids: CASSLSPGQHYEQYF. CDR3 nucleotide sequence: TGTGCCAGCAGCTTGTCTCCGGGACAGCACTACGAGCAGTACTTC. The chain recombines TRBV5-4 with TRBJ2-7, with TRBD1 matching 7 bases. This CDR3 comprises 15 residues. The germline V gene encodes CDR1 SGHNT and CDR2 YYREEE (reference sequence). With 1 base clipped from V and 3 bases from J, the junction kept 7 bases outside the gene matches. Drawing the rest from reference TRBV5-4 and TRBJ2-7, the complete variable domain is ETGVTQSPTHLIKTRGQQVTLRCSSQSGHNTVSWYQQALGQGPQFIFQYYREEENGRGNFPPRFSGLQFPNYSSELNVNALELDDSALYLCASSLSPGQHYEQYFGPGTRLTVT.

This chain uses TRBV18 with TRBJ2-2; a weak D match, TRBD1 (6 bases). The CDR3 spans 16 residues. Germline assignment: CDR1 KGHSH and CDR2 LQKENI. Trimming took 1 base from V and 1 from J, leaving 10 bases between them. CDR3 nucleotides: TGTGCCAGCTCACCACAAGGGGGTCAGAACACCGGGGAGCTGTTTTTT. Residues: CASSPQGGQNTGELFF.

This rearrangement joins TRBV4-2 to TRBJ1-4; the match to TRBD1 covers 7 bases. Germline CDR1 is LGHNA and CDR2 is YNFKEQ. V gave up 0 bases and J gave up 16 bases; unmatched junction bases: 8. There are 13 residues in the CDR3. The CDR3 DNA is TGTGCCAGCAGCCAAGATTTAGGGCGGGACAGGTTTTTT. It translates to CASSQDLGRDRFF.

The chain links TRBV27 to TRBJ2-5; no reliable D call. Trimming shortened V by 4 bases and J by 5 bases, and 5 bases separated the two germline ends. Germline CDR1 is MNHEY and CDR2 is SMNVEV (reference sequence). The CDR3 length is 11 residues. The CDR3 protein is CASSYRETQYF. For the CDR3, the DNA is TGTGCCAGCAGTTACCGGGAGACCCAGTACTTC.

V gene TRBV29-1 combines with J gene TRBJ1-6; D gene uncertain. Between the trimmed V and J ends, which lost 5 bases and 7 bases, there was a span of 12 bases. Germline lookup yields CDR1 SQVTM and CDR2 ANQGSEA. This CDR3 is 13 amino acids long. The CDR3 sequence is CSVRLRENSPLHF. CDR3 coding DNA: TGCAGCGTTAGACTGAGGGAGAATTCACCCCTCCACTTT.

This chain joins TRBV25-1 and TRBJ1-1; perhaps TRBD1 as D (6 bases). Germline assignment: CDR1 MGHDK and CDR2 SYGVNS. Trimming left V 7 bases short and J 7 bases short, with 10 bases between. The CDR3 covers 11 residues. The CDR3 protein is CASNLGGEAFF. Here the CDR3 DNA reads TGTGCCAGCAATTTAGGGGGTGAAGCTTTCTTT. The variable domain in full, completed from reference TRBV25-1 and TRBJ1-1, reads EADIYQTPRYLVIGTGKKITLECSQTMGHDKMYWYQQDPGMELHLIHYSYGVNSTEKGDLSSESTVSRIRTEHFPLTLESARPSHTSQYLCASNLGGEAFFGQGTRLTVV.

This clone was seen a handful of times. This chain connects TRBV4-1 to TRBJ2-7; D gene ambiguous. CDR1 and CDR2 from the germline V gene are MGHRA and YSYEKL. Trimming stripped 3 bases from V and 3 bases from J, with 9 bases between. This CDR3 is built from 13 residues. This CDR3 is CASSQNTVYEQYF. The CDR3 DNA sequence: TGCGCCAGCAGCCAGAACACAGTCTACGAGCAGTACTTC.

A few counts support this clone. The chain recombines TRBV19 with TRBJ2-2; perhaps TRBD1 as D (5 bases). Germline V CDR1 and CDR2: LNHDA, SQIVND (reference sequence). Trimming left V 7 bases short and J 5 bases short, with 14 bases between. The CDR3 sequence is 14 residues long. CDR3: CASTNSPGTGELFF. CDR3 in DNA: TGTGCCAGTACCAATAGCCCAGGGACCGGGGAGCTGTTTTTT.

V and J are TRBV11-2 and TRBJ2-1; 7 bases line up with TRBD2. This CDR3 has 18 residues. The ends lost 5 bases at V and 4 bases at J; junction bases unmatched: 17. Per germline, CDR1 SGHAT and CDR2 FQNNGV. The CDR3 DNA is TGTGCCAGCAGCATCGCCTCGGGGAGGCGGGGGTTTTACAATGAGCAGTTCTTC. Translation: CASSIASGRRGFYNEQFF.

This rearrangement joins TRBV5-6 to TRBJ2-1; possibly TRBD2 for D (5 bases). The V end was cut by 4 bases, the J end by 10 bases, with 12 bases between. The CDR3 is 12 residues long. CDR1 is SGHDT and CDR2 is YYEEEE in the germline V gene. CDR3 coding DNA: TGTGCCAGCAGCCCCGCGGGCTCCGAGCAGTTCTTC. It translates to CASSPAGSEQFF.